This TCR beta chain was found in a study of T cell changes during pregnancy in multiple sclerosis. Libraries were prepared by immunoSEQ multiplex PCR; TCRdb keeps only in-frame clonotypes and omits some of them. The table records over 45,000 clones, over 75% of them present only once. The sequences come from CD4+ T cells from peripheral blood mononuclear cells, collected in the second trimester of pregnancy. This receptor was obtained from a female donor with multiple sclerosis, enrolled in a pregnancy study.

The CDR3 protein is CASSFTVPDTQYF. The CDR3 coding sequence is TGTGCCAGCAGCTTCACAGTGCCAGATACGCAGTATTTT. V usage is TRBV7-9 and J usage is TRBJ2-3; no definite D call. Germline loops: CDR1 SEHNR, CDR2 FQNEAQ (reference sequence). The CDR3 sequence is 13 residues long. The ends were cut back, 3 bases at V and 4 bases at J, with 8 bases in the middle.